This TCR beta chain stems from a study of identifying expanded T cells in peripheral blood. Profiling relied on immunoSEQ multiplex PCR, and the TCRdb table lists in-frame clones only, not all of them. Of roughly 100,000 clones listed, around 88% are singletons. The V and J ends lost 5 bases and 6 bases, in that order; junction bases with no gene match: 4. The CDR3 loop spans 13 amino acids. Germline V gene lookup returns CDR1 SGHTA and CDR2 FQGNSA. This clone appeared a single time. J is TRBJ2-3 and V is TRBV7-2; TRBD1 aligns across 8 bases. The clonotype was recovered from a person between 18 and 75 years old in good health. Sequences were obtained from blood. CDR3 sequence reads: CASSPHRGDTQYF. The CDR3 bases are TGTGCCAGCAGCCCGCACAGGGGGGATACGCAGTATTTT.